This TCR beta chain was captured in a study of T cell responses to AZD1222 COVID-19 vaccine. Regarding the study as a whole: Spike-wide vaccine-associated CD4 TCRs dominated at 160-218 and 743-854. In all cases, repertoires were sampled only after the peak T cell response.

This CDR3 is 15 amino acids long. The germline V and J ends were trimmed by 7 bases and 1 base, with 13 bases remaining between them. Germline V gives CDR1 SGHVS, CDR2 FNYEAQ. Only in-frame clones appear in the TCRdb table, and some are missing; sequencing was by immunoSEQ multiplex PCR. This sample has 95,000 to 150,000 clones, with roughly nine tenths found just once. This clone occurred once. The antigen is not known. V usage is TRBV7-6 and J usage is TRBJ2-2; D could derive from TRBD1 or TRBD2 (5 bases each). The source was peripheral blood, collected on day 0 of AZD1222 vaccination. The source is an adult in good health. The chain's CDR3 is CASNPQGRNTGELFF. CDR3 DNA: TGTGCCAGCAACCCCCAGGGACGGAACACCGGGGAGCTGTTTTTT.